Following are 4 T cell receptor beta chains from one sample sequenced in a study of T cell responses to AZD1222 COVID-19 vaccine. Clones were sequenced by immunoSEQ multiplex PCR, and TCRdb holds only the in-frame ones, with some missing. This table has about 82,000 clones, roughly nine tenths appearing once. This material consisted of peripheral blood, taken 28 days after the second AZD1222 dose. The receptors were sampled from an adult who received the AZD1222 COVID-19 vaccine.

V usage is TRBV3-1 (or the pseudogene TRBV3-2) and J usage is TRBJ1-1, with D unresolved. Per the germline V gene, CDR1 is LGHDT and CDR2 is YNNKEL (reference sequence). CDR3 length: 14 amino acids. V was shortened by 4 bases and J by 0 bases, with 9 bases between the two germline ends. In nucleotides, the CDR3 is TGTGCCAGCAGCCTTCAGGTTATGAACACTGAAGCTTTCTTT. Translated, it gives CASSLQVMNTEAFF.

The chain has TRBV6-5 and TRBJ2-2; 7 bases map to TRBD2. After removal of 6 bases from V and 5 bases from J, the junction contained 6 bases not matched to a gene. Germline V gives CDR1 MNHEY, CDR2 SVGAGI. The CDR3 is 14 amino acids. The CDR3 region is CASRAGLGTGELFF. The CDR3 nucleotides read TGTGCCAGCAGAGCGGGGCTGGGGACCGGGGAGCTGTTTTTT.

This clone was found once. V usage is TRBV14 and J usage is TRBJ2-5, with 7 bases aligning to TRBD1. This CDR3 comprises 15 residues. Per germline, CDR1 SGHDN and CDR2 FVKESK. Trimming removed 4 bases from V and 7 bases from J; junction bases left unmatched: 12. The CDR3 region is CASSRLQGSYGTQYF. In DNA, the CDR3 is TGTGCCAGCAGCCGCCTACAGGGGTCTTACGGGACCCAGTACTTC.

This clone was picked up one time. The chain joins TRBV19 to TRBJ1-2; D call uncertain. V was cut by 2 bases and J by 8 bases, with 15 bases left in between. The germline V gene encodes CDR1 LNHDA and CDR2 SQIVND (reference sequence). The CDR3 spans 14 residues. The CDR3 DNA follows: TGTGCCAGTAGTATAAACCTTGAGGTTTGGGGCTACACCTTC. It specifies CASSINLEVWGYTF.